Shown below are 30 T cell receptor beta chains from a single sample sequenced in a study of T cells in Graves' hyperthyroidism and ophthalmopathy. What was amplified from RNA transcripts were TCR beta CDR3 regions. When the TCR CDR3 underwent first-round RT-PCR, the HTBI primer set was used. A single record per CDR3 protein comes from TCRdb applying MiXCR to the multiplex PCR reads. The sample contains a few hundred thousand distinct CDR3 sequences, about 13% of which appear only once. Sample: blood. These receptors were taken from a woman aged 40 to 49 with Graves' ophthalmopathy.

This clonotype was found a few times. The gene calls are TRBV7-8 and TRBJ2-3; TRBD2 matches 11 bases. The V gene end was trimmed by 5 bases and the J gene end by 5 bases; junction bases not matched to a gene: 6. Germline V CDR1 and CDR2: SGHVS, FQNEAQ. This CDR3 region has 15 residues. CDR3 loop: CASSNLAGGGDTQYF. CDR3 coding DNA: TGTGCCAGCAGCAATCTAGCGGGAGGTGGAGATACGCAGTATTTT.

This chain joins TRBV14 and TRBJ2-1; 9 positions match TRBD2. J was trimmed by 7 bases and V by 3 bases; bases with no gene match: 7. The CDR3 extends over 15 amino acids. The germline gives CDR1 SGHDN, CDR2 FVKESK. CDR3 sequence (DNA): TGTGCCAGCAGCCAGGGACTAGCTTATCTTAATGAGCAGTTCTTC. Protein: CASSQGLAYLNEQFF.

This clonotype appeared many times. As DNA, the CDR3 is TGTGCCAGCAGCTTAGGGGAAATGGCAGATACGCAGTATTTT. Translation: CASSLGEMADTQYF. V usage is TRBV11-2 and J usage is TRBJ2-3; D is unresolved. V was pared by 1 base and J by 4 bases, with 9 bases between. CDR1 is SGHAT and CDR2 is FQNNGV in the germline V gene. The CDR3 is 14 residues long.

This clonotype appeared many times. This chain joins TRBV7-8 and TRBJ2-5; 8 bases match TRBD2. In germline, CDR1 is SGHVS, CDR2 FQNEAQ. CDR3 length: 19 amino acids. V lost 6 bases to trimming and J lost 5 bases; unmatched junction nucleotides: 23. The CDR3 DNA is TGTGCCAGCAGGGAAAGGGTGCTAGCGGGTGTGACTTCATTGGAGACCCAGTACTTC. Encoded protein: CASRERVLAGVTSLETQYF.

J is TRBJ1-3 and V is TRBV4-1; no firm D call. Trimming took 5 bases from V and 0 from J, leaving 11 bases between them. Germline V gene data show CDR1 as MGHRA and CDR2 as YSYEKL. The length of the CDR3 is 15 residues. The chain's CDR3 is CASSFWTVSGNTIYF. DNA of the CDR3: TGCGCCAGCAGCTTCTGGACGGTCTCTGGAAACACCATATATTTT.

This clonotype was seen many times. The chain carries TRBV12-3 or TRBV12-4 and TRBJ2-3, with 9 bases that match TRBD2. This CDR3 spans 16 amino acids. V lost 5 bases to trimming and J lost 4 bases; unmatched junction nucleotides: 10. The CDR3 sequence: CASSIRLAERADTQYF. Here the CDR3 DNA reads TGTGCCAGCAGTATCCGACTAGCGGAGAGGGCAGATACGCAGTATTTT.

The J gene is TRBJ2-7, the V gene TRBV4-1, with D possibly TRBD2 on 6 matching bases. CDR1 MGHRA and CDR2 YSYEKL come from the germline V gene. The CDR3 is 17 amino acids. Trimming pared 4 bases from V and 4 bases from J, leaving 23 bases between. Here the CDR3 DNA reads TGCGCCAGCAGCCGTATCGCATCGGGAGAAATAGGGTACGAGCAGTACTTC. It encodes CASSRIASGEIGYEQYF.

This clonotype was counted at least ten times. The V gene is TRBV2, the J gene TRBJ1-1; the match to TRBD1 covers 8 bases. Germline V gives CDR1 SNHLY, CDR2 FYNNEI. V trimming: 8 bases; J trimming: 3 bases; junction bases outside the gene matches: 8. This CDR3 comprises 14 residues. The CDR3 loop is CASLSGQGHTEAFF. The CDR3 DNA reads TGTGCCAGCCTTTCCGGACAGGGCCACACTGAAGCTTTCTTT.

This chain uses TRBV12-3 or TRBV12-4 with TRBJ1-1; possible D gene TRBD1, 6 bases. Trimming took off 6 bases at V and 3 bases at J, with 11 bases between the two ends. The CDR3 loop spans 13 amino acids. The DNA for the CDR3 is TGTGCCAGCAGACTCAGGGGTTACACTGAAGCTTTCTTT. Protein product: CASRLRGYTEAFF.

This clonotype appeared many times. This chain uses TRBV3-1 with TRBJ2-3; perhaps TRBD1 as D (6 bases). Germline lookup yields CDR1 LGHDT and CDR2 YNNKEL (reference sequence). Between the trimmed V and J ends, which lost 6 bases and 6 bases, there was a span of 10 bases. This CDR3 contains 12 residues. The CDR3 DNA reads TGTGCCAGCAGACTGGACAGTGATACGCAGTATTTT. It translates to CASRLDSDTQYF.

The CDR3 DNA follows: TGCGCCAGCAGCTTGGGTCGGAACAGCCAAGAGACCCAGTACTTC. Encoded protein: CASSLGRNSQETQYF. The rearrangement joins TRBV5-1 to TRBJ2-5; unclear D gene. The CDR3 length is 15 residues. Trimming took 0 bases from V and 1 from J, leaving 10 bases between them. The germline gives CDR1 SGHRS, CDR2 YFSETQ.

This clonotype occurred many times. The CDR3 nucleotides are TGTGCCAGCAGCCCCCCAGTGGCGGGAGGGCCGACGCAGTATTTT. Encoded protein: CASSPPVAGGPTQYF. The genes are TRBV13 and TRBJ2-3; 9 bases map to TRBD2. V lost 5 bases, J lost 9 bases, and 12 bases stayed unmatched. The V gene's germline CDR1 is PRHDT and CDR2 FYEKMQ (reference sequence). The CDR3 runs to 15 residues.

This clonotype was detected many times. The chain carries TRBV2 and TRBJ2-5, with no clear D. Germline V lookup: CDR1 SNHLY, CDR2 FYNNEI. V was shortened by 7 bases and J by 4 bases, with 7 bases between the two germline ends. This CDR3 has 11 residues. The CDR3 spells CASNSRETQYF. CDR3 nucleotides: TGTGCCAGCAACTCGAGAGAGACCCAGTACTTC.

This clonotype was seen many times. This chain uses TRBV24-1 with TRBJ2-3; 10 nucleotides align to TRBD1. V lost 5 bases and J lost 5; bases outside the gene matches: 9. The CDR3 length is 16 residues. The germline V gene encodes CDR1 KGHDR and CDR2 SFDVKD. CDR3 region: CATSGGTGDRGDTQYF. CDR3 nucleotides: TGTGCCACCAGTGGAGGGACAGGGGATCGAGGAGATACGCAGTATTTT.

The chain combines TRBV7-2 with TRBJ1-2; D is undetermined. This CDR3 comprises 13 residues. V was pared by 7 bases and J by 4 bases, with 13 bases between. CDR1 is SGHTA, CDR2 FQGNSA, per germline. The CDR3 sequence: CASTLRAIYGYTF. The CDR3 DNA reads TGTGCCAGCACCTTGAGGGCCATCTATGGCTACACCTTC. Based on the CDR3 plus reference TRBV7-2 and TRBJ1-2, the full variable domain is GAGVSQSPSNKVTEKGKDVELRCDPISGHTALYWYRQSLGQGLEFLIYFQGNSAPDKSGLPSDRFSAERTGGSVSTLTIQRTQQEDSAVYLCASTLRAIYGYTFGSGTRLTVV.

This clonotype was seen repeatedly, ten times or more. The chain has TRBV12-5 and TRBJ2-1; 14 bases map to TRBD2. The V gene end was trimmed by 5 bases and the J gene end by 8 bases; junction bases not matched to a gene: 11. This CDR3 contains 17 residues. Germline V lookup: CDR1 LGHNT, CDR2 FRNRAP. This CDR3 is CASGQGLAGAQGHEQFF. The CDR3 DNA reads as TGTGCTAGTGGTCAGGGACTAGCGGGGGCCCAGGGGCATGAGCAGTTCTTC.

Comments on this clonotype: A single base separates this from a much larger clone, so it may be a read error. The V call is TRBV28, the J call TRBJ1-5; no clear D gene. V shed 3 bases and J shed 5 bases, with 14 bases lying between them. CDR3 length: 15 amino acids. In germline, CDR1 is MDHEN, CDR2 SYDVKM. For the CDR3, the DNA is TGTGCCAGCAGTTTGAGCGGGGTTCCCGATCAGCCCCAGCATTTT. This gives the protein CASSLSGVPDQPQHF.

This clonotype has just a few counts. The rearrangement uses TRBV7-2 and TRBJ2-2; D possibly corresponds to TRBD2 (6 bases). The CDR3 is 17 amino acids. CDR1 and CDR2 (germline): SGHTA, FQGNSA. V dropped 2 bases and J dropped 7 bases, with 20 bases sitting between them. The CDR3 protein is CASSLSSSTRGGGELFF. Written as DNA, the CDR3 is TGTGCCAGCAGCTTATCATCCTCTACGCGGGGAGGCGGGGAGCTGTTTTTT.

The J gene is TRBJ2-7, the V gene TRBV27, with TRBD2 matching over 9 bases. Trimming cost V 6 bases and J 2 bases; bases outside gene matches: 20. CDR3 length equals 19 residues. Germline CDR1 reads MNHEY; CDR2 reads SMNVEV (reference sequence). This CDR3 reads CASRQGRSLAGRTTYEQYF. The CDR3 DNA reads as TGTGCCAGCAGACAAGGGCGGTCGCTAGCGGGACGGACGACCTACGAGCAGTACTTC.

This clonotype was found many times. CDR3 coding DNA: TGTGCCAGTAGTTGGACTAGCGGGAGCCAAAGGGCCAAAAACATTCAGTACTTC. Protein sequence: CASSWTSGSQRAKNIQYF. The V gene is TRBV19, the J gene TRBJ2-4; TRBD2 aligns across 13 bases. Germline V lookup: CDR1 LNHDA, CDR2 SQIVND (reference sequence). The CDR3 has 18 amino acids. After removal of 5 bases from V and 1 base from J, the junction contained 8 bases not matched to a gene.

Ten or more counts support this clonotype. The chain is built from TRBV19 and TRBJ1-1; TRBD1 is a possible D gene (5 bases). The CDR3 totals 14 residues. Germline V gene data show CDR1 as LNHDA and CDR2 as SQIVND (reference sequence). Trimming stripped 8 bases from V and 3 bases from J, with 16 bases between. The CDR3 nucleotides are TGTGCCAGTCATACAAGGACACCAGACACTGAAGCTTTCTTT. Translating it yields CASHTRTPDTEAFF.

This clonotype was seen ten or more times. This rearrangement joins TRBV27 to TRBJ2-1; D is uncertain. This CDR3 spans 14 amino acids. Trimming removed 7 bases from V and 2 bases from J, with 12 bases in between. Per the germline V gene, CDR1 is MNHEY and CDR2 is SMNVEV (reference sequence). The chain's CDR3 is CASTVRSTYNEQFF. CDR3 bases: TGTGCCAGCACCGTCCGCTCGACCTACAATGAGCAGTTCTTC.

At least ten counts were recorded for this clonotype. The chain is built from TRBV7-2 and TRBJ1-1, with D possibly TRBD1 on 5 matching bases. The V and J ends lost 0 bases and 11 bases respectively, with 22 bases between them. Germline values: CDR1 SGHTA, CDR2 FQGNSA. This CDR3 contains 16 residues. The CDR3 spells CASSLAFGAALDRAFF. DNA of the CDR3: TGTGCCAGCAGCTTAGCTTTTGGGGCTGCGCTTGACCGGGCTTTCTTT.

This clonotype was observed many times. V and J are TRBV6-1 and TRBJ2-5; possibly TRBD1 for D (5 bases). V was shortened by 7 bases and J by 1 base, with 7 bases between the two germline ends. The length of the CDR3 is 12 residues. CDR1 and CDR2 (germline): MNHNS, SASEGT. CDR3 DNA sequence: TGTGCCAGCAAAAGGGGCCAAGAGACCCAGTACTTC. Its protein product is CASKRGQETQYF.

This clonotype was found many times. The genes are TRBV28 and TRBJ2-6, with D unresolved. V lost 5 bases, J lost 0 bases, and 2 bases lay in between. CDR1 is MDHEN and CDR2 is SYDVKM in the germline V gene. CDR3 size: 13 residues. CDR3 sequence: CASSLSGANVLTF. CDR3 DNA: TGTGCCAGCAGTCTCTCTGGGGCCAACGTCCTGACTTTC.

The sample holds many counts of this clonotype. V is TRBV4-1 and J is TRBJ2-7; D possibly corresponds to TRBD1 (6 bases). Germline CDR1 MGHRA, CDR2 YSYEKL. The CDR3 has 11 amino acids. With 6 bases removed from V and 4 bases from J, the gap between germline ends came to 7 bases. The DNA of the CDR3 is TGCGCCAGCAGTAGGGGGTACGAGCAGTACTTC. Amino acids: CASSRGYEQYF.

The chain is built from TRBV20-1 and TRBJ2-7; no clear D. The CDR3 loop spans 14 amino acids. The germline V gene has CDR1 DFQATT and CDR2 SNEGSKA (reference sequence). With 3 bases removed from V and 6 bases from J, the gap between germline ends came to 18 bases. The CDR3 loop reads CSARSYLASGEQYF. The CDR3, as DNA: TGCAGTGCTAGGTCCTATTTAGCCTCGGGCGAGCAGTACTTC.

In this sample, this clonotype turned up a few times. CDR3 DNA sequence: TGCAGTGCTATGAGGGGTCGGACAGATACGCAGTATTTT. It specifies CSAMRGRTDTQYF. The V and J genes are TRBV20-1 and TRBJ2-3, with D possibly called TRBD1 or TRBD2 (5 bases each). Looked up from germline, CDR1 is DFQATT and CDR2 is SNEGSKA (reference sequence). Trimming removed 4 bases at V and 3 bases at J, with 11 bases between. The CDR3 is made up of 13 amino acids.

This clonotype was found many times. The rearrangement joins TRBV27 to TRBJ2-2; maybe TRBD1 (7 bases). V shed 5 bases and J shed 4 bases, with 14 bases lying between them. The germline V gene encodes CDR1 MNHEY and CDR2 SMNVEV (reference sequence). The CDR3 totals 15 residues. CDR3 residues: CASSLRGEGTGELFF. CDR3 coding DNA: TGTGCCAGCAGTCTCAGGGGGGAAGGCACCGGGGAGCTGTTTTTT.

This clonotype was observed many times. This chain joins TRBV15 and TRBJ2-3; 15 positions match TRBD2. V lost 3 bases and J lost 7; bases outside the gene matches: 5. This CDR3 has 16 amino acids. Germline V gives CDR1 LNHNV, CDR2 YYDKDF (reference sequence). The CDR3 coding sequence is TGTGCCACCAGCAGGGGACTAGCGGGAGGAGGGAATACGCAGTATTTT. Translated, it gives CATSRGLAGGGNTQYF.